This entry lists 8 T cell receptor beta chains sequenced from one sample in a study of T cells expressing NK-cell markers. Using the 5' RACE reads, TCRdb records one entry per CDR3 protein without DNA. The ten most abundant clones cover about 7.3% of a sample with 400,000 to 550,000 distinct CDR3 sequences. The sequenced material came from blood T cells: a sorted CD56 or NKG2C T cell subset, CD4+ or CD8+ T cells, or bulk PBMC T cells (not recorded which). The receptors were gathered from a woman aged 18-69 years in good health.

This chain joins TRBV15 and TRBJ1-5. This CDR3 has 16 residues. The V gene's germline CDR1 is LNHNV and CDR2 YYDKDF (reference sequence). CDR3 sequence reads: CATSRDGERGRGPQHF. Drawing the rest from reference TRBV15 and TRBJ1-5, the complete variable domain is DAMVIQNPRYQVTQFGKPVTLSCSQTLNHNVMYWYQQKSSQAPKLLFHYYDKDFNNEADTPDNFQSRRPNTSFCFLDIRSPGLGDTAMYLCATSRDGERGRGPQHFGDGTRLSIL.

The chain recombines TRBV12-3 or TRBV12-4 with TRBJ1-1. CDR3 length: 11 amino acids. CDR3 amino acids: CAGVMNTEAFF.

The chain recombines TRBV6-5 with TRBJ2-5; TCRdb's D call of TRBD1 is untestable without DNA. Germline CDR1 MNHEY, CDR2 SVGAGI. CDR3 length: 18 residues. CDR3 in amino acids: CASRSPPGGTGVLETQYF.

The chain links TRBV7-3 to TRBJ2-2; TCRdb returns TRBD2, unconfirmable since there is no DNA. Germline-derived CDR1 and CDR2 are SGHTA and FQGTGA. The CDR3 contains 14 residues. CDR3: CASSGSSNTGELFF.

The rearrangement uses TRBV5-8 and TRBJ1-2. This CDR3 is 14 amino acids long. Germline-derived CDR1 and CDR2 are SGHTS and YDEGEE. The CDR3 sequence is CASSQKQLRYGYTF.

J is TRBJ2-3 and V is TRBV28; TCRdb reports TRBD1, a call that lacks DNA to check it against. CDR1 and CDR2 (germline): MDHEN, SYDVKM. This CDR3 comprises 18 residues. CDR3 sequence: CASSLFPLGRTSTDTQYF.

J is TRBJ2-3 and V is TRBV29-1; the TCRdb call, TRBD1, lacks DNA for checking. The CDR3 spans 18 residues. The germline CDR1 and CDR2 sequences are SQVTM and ANQGSEA. CDR3 sequence reads: CSVGLQGKEVDLWGTQYF.

The rearrangement links TRBV12-3 or TRBV12-4 to TRBJ2-5; TCRdb gives TRBD2 as the D gene, but with no DNA this cannot be confirmed. This CDR3 comprises 15 residues. The CDR3 spells CASSPPGLGRETQYF.